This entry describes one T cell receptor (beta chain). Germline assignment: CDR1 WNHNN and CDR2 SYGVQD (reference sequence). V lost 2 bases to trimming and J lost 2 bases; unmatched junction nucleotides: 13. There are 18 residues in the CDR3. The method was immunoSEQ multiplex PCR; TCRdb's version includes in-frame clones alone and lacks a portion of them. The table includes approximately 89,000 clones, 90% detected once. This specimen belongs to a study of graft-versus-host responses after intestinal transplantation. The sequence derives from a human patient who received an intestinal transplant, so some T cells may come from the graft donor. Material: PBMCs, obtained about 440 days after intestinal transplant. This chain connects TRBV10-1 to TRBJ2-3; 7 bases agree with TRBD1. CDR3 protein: CASSEPQMDRIPTDTQYF. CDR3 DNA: TGCGCCAGCAGTGAGCCCCAGATGGACAGGATCCCCACAGATACGCAGTATTTT.